The sequence of this T cell receptor (beta chain) was determined in a study of shared clonotypes between healthy human individuals. About the study: There were three CD4 naive, three CD4 memory, two CD8 naive and one CD8 memory plates per donor.

Broader study findings: When compared with the clonotypes that were shared by all four sorted-subset donors, the non-shared clonotypes turned out to have lower generation probabilities.

After removal of 2 bases from V and 1 base from J, the junction contained 2 bases not matched to a gene. CDR1 SGHVS and CDR2 FNYEAQ come from the germline V gene. The CDR3 is made up of 15 amino acids. For this clone: Its target is unknown.

Splitting the CD4+ cells yielded a CD45RA+ naive subset and a CD45RA-negative memory subset. About 30,000 T cell genomes (approximately 190 ng DNA) went into each sorted-subset replicate. Method: immunoSEQ multiplex PCR; TCRdb's copy keeps in-frame clones and lacks some. The sample includes approximately 980,000 clones, 60% to 85% seen only once; the top ten take over 1.3%. The V call is TRBV7-6, the J call TRBJ2-5, with 9 bases matching TRBD2. Material: memory CD4+ T cells sorted from blood. As to subset: CD45RA-negative fraction. This clonotype was sampled from a man aged 18 to 29 in good health. The CDR3 loop is CASSLIAGAQETQYF. In DNA form, the CDR3 reads TGTGCCAGCAGCTTAATAGCGGGGGCCCAAGAGACCCAGTACTTC.